This TCR beta chain was profiled in a study of high-grade serous ovarian cancer treatment subgroups. Study-level information: Mean per sample: approximately 13,000 reads, some 8,100 unique TCR beta rearrangements. General study points: The analyses considered CDR3 and ignored CDR1 and CDR2. Tumors within one patient showed repertoire similarity of roughly 0.095 to 0.85.

This table comes from immunoSEQ multiplex PCR, and its TCRdb copy is limited to in-frame clones, with some not included. The sample has approximately 900 clones, around 80% seen once; the top ten hold roughly 17%. Tumor tissue was taken before any definitive surgery or chemotherapy was given. V was pared by 0 bases and J by 3 bases, with 3 bases of the junction left unmatched. The CDR3 spans 14 residues. Germline CDR1 and CDR2: SGHNT and YYREEE (reference sequence). This clone was seen a single time. Its antigen is not known. The sequenced material came from tumor tissue. The V gene is TRBV5-4, the J gene TRBJ2-7; 7 bases fit TRBD1. The clonotype comes from a human donor with high-grade serous ovarian cancer. CDR3 bases: TGTGCCAGCAGCTTGGCGGGACAGTACTACGAGCAGTACTTC. Residues: CASSLAGQYYEQYF. Using reference TRBV5-4 and TRBJ2-7 for the parts outside the CDR3, the full variable domain is ETGVTQSPTHLIKTRGQQVTLRCSSQSGHNTVSWYQQALGQGPQFIFQYYREEENGRGNFPPRFSGLQFPNYSSELNVNALELDDSALYLCASSLAGQYYEQYFGPGTRLTVT.